This T cell receptor (beta chain) was captured in a study of neoadjuvant anti-PD-1 for oral cavity cancer (dated by TCRdb to about 2021). With regard to the full study: Three to four biweekly doses of nivolumab at 3 mg/kg were mostly administered to patients before curative-intent surgical resection. Patients without progression received a fourth nivolumab dose around day 43 and underwent definitive surgical resection on days 50-56. A roughly 32% response rate was observed in the parent correlative cohort, in which around eleven patients were included. Under RECIST 1.1, patients with complete response, partial response or stable disease were classed as responders, and patients with progression were classed as non-responders. Overall study outcomes, separate from this receptor: Higher pretreatment blood Treg/Th17 ratios correlated with both higher pretreatment blood TCRbeta clonality and lower post-treatment tumor TCRbeta clonality. TCR analyses included only a few patients per response group, and the authors called for larger cohorts for validation. After neoadjuvant nivolumab, non-responders showed significantly higher T cell clonality (Gini index) in PBMCs than responders did.

PBMC libraries used mostly roughly 480 ng of input genomic DNA for deep sequencing, with six replicates per sample. TCRbeta libraries were prepared with the immunoSEQ hsTCRbeta kit according to the manufacturer's instructions. Sequencing of the completed libraries took place using an Illumina NovaSeq 6000 S4 flow cell after they had been pooled to around 2.7 nM. Per the source publication's procedure: The immunoSEQ Analyzer was used for raw data preprocessing and quality control. The analysis was limited to productive rearrangements, and each clonotype was defined by a unique CDR3 amino acid sequence. Repertoire clonality was estimated as the Gini-Simpson index, which was computed with the R package tcR. Student's t test was used to compare Gini indices, and Pearson correlation was used to assess associations with tumor size change. This immuneACCESS table, as held by TCRdb, lists in-frame sequences with V and J called but not all clones. Of the missing ones, under half trace to an unresolved V gene in checked studies; the others have no known cause. D and trimming come from the DNA, and the V and J calls and clone size come from that table. This sample lists roughly 14,000 clones; about three quarters were detected once. The ten top clones hold approximately 2.8% of the sample.

Trimming costs V 6 bases and J 6 bases, and their ends lie 13 bases apart. Its CDR3 holds 13 amino acids, cysteine through phenylalanine. The entry retains the CDR3 DNA only, 39 bases that are in frame from base 1. The germline V gene (reference sequence) sets CDR1 to MNHEY and CDR2 to SMNVEV. The time point label corresponds to: after neoadjuvant nivolumab, at surgical resection. Patients were newly diagnosed with stage II-IVA oral cavity squamous cell carcinoma and had received no prior systemic or radiation treatment. Everyone in the cohort had locally advanced, HPV-negative oral cavity squamous cell carcinoma. No culture maintenance or expansion was done, as the peripheral blood mononuclear cells went straight to analysis. Samples came from a longitudinal correlative study of a single-arm phase II trial of neoadjuvant nivolumab in oral cavity squamous cell carcinoma. Genomic DNA-based TCRbeta sequencing was performed on subject-matched pre- and post-treatment PBMCs and tumors from three responders and three non-responders. Peripheral blood mononuclear cells were collected before nivolumab treatment and again after treatment, at the time of surgery. The Maxwell RSC DNA from Cells kit was used to isolate genomic DNA from PBMCs.

In the case of this clone: It has no known antigen specificity. No base quality information exists; no much larger clone differs at one position.

This sample comprised PBMCs, obtained after nivolumab (anti-PD-1) treatment. This receptor chain uses TRBV27 and TRBJ2-3; the D gene cannot be named for sure. The TCR was taken from a person between 40 and 80 years old with oral cavity squamous cell carcinoma. CDR3 sequence: CASRAFGMDTQYF. The DNA is TGTGCCAGCAGGGCCTTTGGAATGGATACGCAGTATTTT.